The 20 T cell receptor beta chains below come from one sample, sequenced in a study of regulatory T cells in long-lasting Graves disease (dated by TCRdb to the early 2020s). The library was generated by multiplex PCR. Instrument used: Illumina HiSeq 4000. TCR beta libraries were built with iRepertoire HTBI primers and Arm-PCR amplification of CDR3 regions. In-frame beta chains were kept once TCRdb had trimmed the public reads at Q25 with fastp and called clones with MiXCR. Duplicate CDR3 protein sequences are folded into a single record with the most common DNA and genes. The sample has some 450,000 distinct CDR3 sequences on record, 20% to 25% of them singletons. The ten most abundant clones make up about a quarter of the sample. The time point tag for this specimen amounts to: persistent/refractory GD, antithyroid drugs over 5 years with positive TRAb. For both TCR sequencing and RNA sequencing, RNA was extracted from PBMCs in TRIzol.

The source material was peripheral blood mononuclear cells (PBMCs), sampled when the disease was refractory, from a patient treated with antithyroid drugs. All receptors derive from a female donor with Graves disease.

V usage is TRBV10-3 and J usage is TRBJ2-6; weak D call: TRBD1 (6 bases). From germline, CDR1 is ENHRY and CDR2 SYGVKD. Trimming removed 8 bases at V and 4 bases at J, with 18 bases between. This CDR3 contains 16 residues. CDR3 bases: TGTGCCATCGGTTCAGGGGAGATCTCAGGGGCCAACGTCCTGACTTTC. It translates to CAIGSGEISGANVLTF.

This clonotype was found a few times. The CDR3 DNA follows: TGTGCCAGCAGCTCACCCCCCAACAGGGCAGAAGCTTTCTTT. It specifies CASSSPPNRAEAFF. The chain uses TRBV7-2 and TRBJ1-1; a possible D gene is TRBD1 (6 bases). V lost 4 bases and J lost 8, with 17 bases in between. The CDR3 is 14 residues long. Per germline, CDR1 SGHTA and CDR2 FQGNSA.

About this clonotype itself: At one boundary the junction diverges from the germline segment, which might be a read error. The CDR3 region is CASSGSGQLADAQYF. CDR3 DNA sequence: TGTGCCAGCAGTGGTTCCGGACAATTGGCAGATGCGCAGTATTTT. The chain combines TRBV2 with TRBJ2-3; a possible D gene is TRBD1 (5 bases). This CDR3 region has 15 residues. Germline V gene data show CDR1 as SNHLY and CDR2 as FYNNEI.

V is TRBV7-8 and J is TRBJ2-5; no clear D. CDR3 length equals 19 residues. In germline, CDR1 is SGHVS, CDR2 FQNEAQ. V lost 2 bases to trimming and J lost 1 base, with 23 bases between them. As DNA, the CDR3 is TGTGCCAGCAGCTTATTCGGATCCCTCTTCCCGCAACTCCAAGAGACCCAGTACTTC. Encoded protein: CASSLFGSLFPQLQETQYF.

This clonotype has more than one count but fewer than ten. V gene TRBV7-6 combines with J gene TRBJ1-2; TRBD1 matches 8 bases. The germline V gene has CDR1 SGHVS and CDR2 FNYEAQ. CDR3 length: 16 residues. V shed 3 bases, J shed 8 bases, and the junction held 14 bases outside the gene matches. The CDR3, as DNA: TGTGCCAGCAGCTTCACTGCCGGACAGGGCATTCACGGCTACACCTTC. It specifies CASSFTAGQGIHGYTF.

This chain connects TRBV20-1 to TRBJ1-2; D gene uncertain. The germline CDR1 and CDR2 sequences are DFQATT and SNEGSKA (reference sequence). The CDR3 totals 11 residues. The V end was cut by 5 bases, the J end by 5 bases, with 9 bases between. CDR3 residues: CSAPRQYGYTF. CDR3 bases: TGCAGTGCTCCCCGGCAGTATGGCTACACCTTC.

This clonotype was detected ten times or more. CDR3 amino acids: CATSRGEGGPQETQYF. The CDR3 DNA reads TGTGCCACCAGCAGAGGAGAGGGTGGTCCCCAAGAGACCCAGTACTTC. The gene calls are TRBV15 and TRBJ2-5; TRBD2 might be the D (5 bases). This CDR3 comprises 16 residues. Germline V lookup: CDR1 LNHNV, CDR2 YYDKDF (reference sequence). The V end lost 1 base, the J end lost 1 base, and 13 bases lay between the germline ends.

This clonotype occurred many times. This chain joins TRBV3-1 and TRBJ1-1; the D is unclear. Trimming removed 4 bases from V and 0 bases from J, with 9 bases in between. The CDR3 runs to 14 residues. The germline V gene encodes CDR1 LGHDT and CDR2 YNNKEL (reference sequence). The CDR3 reads CASSPTPLNTEAFF. The CDR3 coding sequence is TGTGCCAGCAGCCCAACCCCCCTGAACACTGAAGCTTTCTTT.

In its sample, this clonotype was seen a few times. V gene TRBV4-1 combines with J gene TRBJ2-5; no definite D call. Germline V CDR1 and CDR2: MGHRA, YSYEKL. The CDR3 loop spans 14 amino acids. Trimming stripped 0 bases from V and 4 bases from J, with 9 bases between. CDR3 bases: TGCGCCAGCAGCCAAGACGATTCCAGAGAGACCCAGTACTTC. Amino acids: CASSQDDSRETQYF.

In the case of this clonotype: Since a much larger clone is just one base distant, this may be a read error. This sequence joins TRBV11-2 and TRBJ2-7; D remains unclear. This CDR3 comprises 13 residues. Germline values: CDR1 SGHAT, CDR2 FQNNGV. The germline V and J ends were trimmed by 3 bases and 5 bases, with 11 bases remaining between them. The CDR3 DNA is TGTGCCAGCAGCTTCGGTGATTCTCACGAGCAGTACTTC. It encodes CASSFGDSHEQYF.

In regard to this clonotype: Just one base apart from a much larger clone, this may be a read error. The chain has TRBV11-2 and TRBJ1-6; the match to TRBD1 covers 8 bases. The CDR3 has 16 amino acids. CDR1 and CDR2 (germline): SGHAT, FQNNGV. The V gene end was trimmed by 5 bases and the J gene end by 2 bases; junction bases not matched to a gene: 5. CDR3 in DNA: TGTGCCAGCAGCGTCAGACAGGGGACCTATAATTCACCCCTCCACTTT. Amino acids: CASSVRQGTYNSPLHF.

This clonotype was detected ten times or more. The CDR3 sequence is CASSLPGTQYF. CDR3 sequence (DNA): TGTGCCAGCAGTCTCCCCGGAACCCAGTACTTC. The chain combines TRBV12-3 or TRBV12-4 with TRBJ2-5; D is ambiguous. The CDR3 contains 11 residues. The germline V and J ends were trimmed by 5 bases and 8 bases, with 9 bases remaining between them.

This clonotype was picked up a small number of times. A much more abundant neighbour one base away suggests this may be a read error. The chain combines TRBV5-1 with TRBJ1-1; D is undetermined. The CDR3 runs 13 residues. The germline CDR1 and CDR2 sequences are SGHRS and YFSETQ. V shed 1 base and J shed 1 base, with 5 bases lying between them. CDR3 sequence: CASSLQTNTEAFF. DNA for the CDR3: TGCGCCAGCAGCTTGCAGACGAACACTGAAGCTTTCTTT.

This clonotype was seen ten or more times. This chain links TRBV5-5 with TRBJ1-4; tentatively, D is TRBD1 (6 bases). The germline V gene encodes CDR1 SGHKS and CDR2 YYEKEE (reference sequence). The CDR3 loop spans 15 amino acids. Trimming shortened V by 0 bases and J by 8 bases, and 14 bases separated the two germline ends. In DNA form, the CDR3 reads TGTGCCAGCAGCTTGGTGGGGACAACCGGCGAAAAACTGTTTTTT. It specifies CASSLVGTTGEKLFF.

This clonotype was detected a few times. The rearrangement uses TRBV29-1 and TRBJ2-7; 10 bases map to TRBD2. There are 15 residues in the CDR3. Germline assignment: CDR1 SQVTM and CDR2 ANQGSEA. With 2 bases clipped from V and 7 bases from J, the junction kept 11 bases outside the gene matches. Here the CDR3 reads CSVEYGSGRAWEQYF. The CDR3 DNA reads TGCAGCGTTGAATACGGGAGCGGGAGGGCGTGGGAGCAGTACTTC.

The table lists this clonotype with a few counts. The chain employs TRBV19 and TRBJ1-2; D is perhaps TRBD1 (6 bases). Per the germline V gene, CDR1 is LNHDA and CDR2 is SQIVND (reference sequence). The germline V and J ends were trimmed by 9 bases and 10 bases, with 21 bases remaining between them. The length of the CDR3 is 13 residues. DNA of the CDR3: TGTGCCAGCCAGGACAGACCTTCTTCTGTCTACACCTTC. This sequence encodes CASQDRPSSVYTF.

On this clonotype: One end of the junction is discordant with germline, which a read error may explain. The chain carries TRBV24-1 and TRBJ2-5; TRBD1 or TRBD2 may be the D gene (6 bases each). This CDR3 spans 15 amino acids. Germline V gene data show CDR1 as KGHDR and CDR2 as SFDVKD. For the CDR3, the DNA is TGTGCCACCAGTGCCCCGACGGGGGCCGGGGAGACCCGGTACTTC. This sequence encodes CATSAPTGAGETRYF.

CDR3 coding DNA: TGTGCCAGCAGTTCCCAGAGACCGGGACCAAAGAGCTCCTACAATGAGCAGTTCTTC. It codes for CASSSQRPGPKSSYNEQFF. This chain uses TRBV6-2 or TRBV6-3 with TRBJ2-1, with D perhaps being TRBD1 or TRBD2 (5 bases each). CDR3 size: 19 residues. Germline lookup yields CDR1 MNHEY and CDR2 SVGEGT. V was shortened by 4 bases and J by 0 bases, with 22 bases between the two germline ends.

The rearrangement uses TRBV20-1 and TRBJ1-5, with TRBD1 matching 7 bases. In germline, CDR1 is DFQATT, CDR2 SNEGSKA (reference sequence). The CDR3 spans 15 residues. V shed 1 base and J 4 bases; nucleotides not matched to a gene: 7. CDR3 in DNA: TGCAGTGCTAGAGGGTTCAAGGGGGCAAATCAGCCCCAGCATTTT. Amino acid sequence: CSARGFKGANQPQHF.

The chain couples TRBV18 to TRBJ2-7; D may be TRBD2 (6 bases). CDR1 KGHSH and CDR2 LQKENI come from the germline V gene. The CDR3 length is 13 residues. V shed 4 bases and J shed 9 bases, with 16 bases lying between them. As DNA, the CDR3 is TGTGCCAGCTCACTCGGGCCGGGAGTTCGGCAGTACTTC. Translation gives CASSLGPGVRQYF.